This TCR beta chain appears in the sequencing data of a study of blood T cells in healthy people across ages. PCR was performed a second time for about 7 to 12 cycles using a sample-barcoded 5' primer and a J-beta primer mix. MiXCR, applied by TCRdb to the 5' RACE reads, yields one record per CDR3 protein. In the table there are roughly 800,000 distinct CDR3 sequences, 53% of which are singletons. The CDR3 totals 11 residues. V was trimmed by 3 bases and J by 11 bases, leaving 12 bases between them. The V gene's germline CDR1 is DFQATT and CDR2 SNEGSKA (reference sequence). The chain has TRBV20-1 and TRBJ2-3; D possibly matches TRBD1 or TRBD2 (5 bases each). What was sequenced was blood. The receptor comes from an older man in good health. CDR3 region: CSASRDRVQYF. CDR3 DNA: TGCAGTGCTAGTAGGGACCGTGTGCAGTATTTT.